Listed below are T cell receptor beta chains from one sample, sequenced in a study of T cell repertoires in ileal Crohn's disease. Measured with immunoSEQ multiplex PCR; TCRdb has only the in-frame clones, and not every one. Of approximately 3,500 clones listed, around 82% are singletons. The sequencing sample was made of ileal tissue. Receptor source: an adult with Crohn's disease. The conserved cysteine and the conserved F or W are not part of the CDR3 here. Size values are once, few and many counts, or a class for expanded clones, and some rows have none.

V gene	clone size	J gene	CDR3 protein
TRBV5-4	.	TRBJ2-5	ASSLQGAVETQY
TRBV18	.	TRBJ1-2	ASSLSDYGYT
TRBV5-5	.	TRBJ1-2	ASSPGTGGGYT
TRBV29-1	.	TRBJ2-1	SVEVGGYNEQF
TRBV4-3	.	TRBJ1-3	ASSQYDRGPGNTIY
TRBV29-1	.	TRBJ1-2	SVAQDRGHSGYT
TRBV7-2	.	TRBJ2-3	ASSPGSENTQY
TRBV7-8	.	TRBJ1-1	ASSLARRTEAF
TRBV9	.	TRBJ1-6	ASSLTGGGSPLH
TRBV9	.	TRBJ1-4	ASSVGDKKGEKLF
TRBV5-6	.	TRBJ1-2	ASSSGLGSADYGYT
TRBV5-1	few	TRBJ2-5	ASSLTSGGETQY
TRBV5-1	.	TRBJ2-6	ASSATGYSGANVLT
TRBV28	.	TRBJ1-4	ASTLRGGGEKLF
TRBV5-1	once	TRBJ1-6	ASSLRGNSPLH
TRBV4-1	.	TRBJ1-5	ASSQVPGDSNQPQH
TRBV7-9	.	TRBJ1-3	ASSLRQGLSGNTIY
TRBV5-1	few	TRBJ1-2	ASSLEQTNYGYT
TRBV7-9	.	TRBJ1-1	ASTVGGQGNTEAF
TRBV15	.	TRBJ1-1	ATSREGGRDTEAF
TRBV5-4	.	TRBJ1-3	ASSPTRDRGLGNTIY
TRBV19	.	TRBJ2-2	ASINSGANTGELF
TRBV19	.	TRBJ1-5	ASSIDRAAQH
TRBV18	.	TRBJ2-7	ASSPGQGGSYEQY
TRBV30	.	TRBJ2-7	ASKQGTYEQY
TRBV11-3	few	TRBJ2-1	ASNRAGAYNEQF
TRBV28	.	TRBJ1-2	AIDQGLGYT
TRBV7-6	.	TRBJ2-3	ASSAGVSTDTQY
TRBV29-1	.	TRBJ1-1	SGLPPGGGTEAF